This T cell receptor beta chain was sequenced during a study of T cells in Graves' hyperthyroidism and ophthalmopathy. Authors of the study amplified TCR beta CDR3 regions from RNA transcripts. HTBI primers were the set used in a first-round RT-PCR of the TCR CDR3. TCRdb recomputed calls from the multiplex PCR reads with MiXCR, one row per CDR3 protein. The sample includes some 530,000 distinct CDR3 sequences, 22% seen only once; the top ten take 49%. V lost 4 bases and J 5 bases, leaving 26 bases between the germline ends. Germline V gene sequence: CDR1 SGHRS, CDR2 YFSETQ. This CDR3 region has 18 residues.

The specimen was blood. This TCR came from a woman between 70 and 85 years old with Graves' ophthalmopathy. The chain carries TRBV5-1 and TRBJ2-3, with D possibly being TRBD1 (9 bases). The CDR3 DNA follows: TGCGCCAGCAGCGCCGGACAGGGGAGCGGGAGTATTCTAGATACGCAGTATTTT. Residues: CASSAGQGSGSILDTQYF.